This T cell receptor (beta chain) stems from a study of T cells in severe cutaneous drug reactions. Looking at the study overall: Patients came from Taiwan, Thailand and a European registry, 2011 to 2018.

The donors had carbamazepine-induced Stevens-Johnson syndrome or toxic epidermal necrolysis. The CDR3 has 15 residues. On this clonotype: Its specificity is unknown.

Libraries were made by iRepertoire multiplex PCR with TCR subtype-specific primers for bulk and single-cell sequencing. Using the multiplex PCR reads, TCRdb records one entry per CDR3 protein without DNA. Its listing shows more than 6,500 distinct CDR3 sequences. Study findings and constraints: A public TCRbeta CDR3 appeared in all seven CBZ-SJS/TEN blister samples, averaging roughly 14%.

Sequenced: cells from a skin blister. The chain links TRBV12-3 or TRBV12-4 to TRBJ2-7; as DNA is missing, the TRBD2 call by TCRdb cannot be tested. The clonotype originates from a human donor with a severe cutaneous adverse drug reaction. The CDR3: CASSYGLAALDEQYF.